The next 23 T cell receptor beta chains were all read from a single sample in a study of blood T cells in healthy people across ages. Combining a sample-barcoded 5' primer with a J-beta primer mix, a second PCR ran for 7 to 11 cycles. MiXCR was run by TCRdb on the 5' RACE reads, yielding one entry per CDR3 protein. Here the sample spans about 640,000 distinct CDR3 sequences, 58% being singletons. The specimen was blood. These receptors came from a man in his sixties in good health.

V gene TRBV6-6 combines with J gene TRBJ1-4; TRBD1 is a possible D gene (6 bases). The CDR3 sequence is 16 residues long. V shed 8 bases and J shed 8 bases, with 24 bases lying between them. In germline, CDR1 is MNHNY, CDR2 SVGAGI (reference sequence). DNA for the CDR3: TGTGCCAGCCGCACTCGGGGGGGACAAGGGCAGGAAAAACTGTTTTTT. Translation gives CASRTRGGQGQEKLFF.

The chain has TRBV5-8 and TRBJ2-6; D call uncertain. V dropped 0 bases and J dropped 3 bases, with 10 bases sitting between them. The germline gives CDR1 SGHTS, CDR2 YDEGEE. The CDR3 consists of 16 residues. CDR3 protein: CASSLVPRNGANVLTF. CDR3 bases: TGTGCCAGCAGCTTGGTTCCGAGAAATGGGGCCAACGTCCTGACTTTC.

The V call is TRBV29-1, the J call TRBJ2-5; D perhaps matches TRBD1 (6 bases). V gave up 6 bases and J gave up 5 bases, with 19 bases separating them. The CDR3 is 14 amino acids. The germline V gene encodes CDR1 SQVTM and CDR2 ANQGSEA. As DNA, the CDR3 is TGCAGCGTGTCCAACAGGGTGAGGTCGGAGACCCAGTACTTC. It is translated as CSVSNRVRSETQYF.

The rearrangement joins TRBV20-1 to TRBJ2-1; D ambiguous. The CDR3 consists of 13 residues. Germline CDR1 DFQATT, CDR2 SNEGSKA (reference sequence). V lost 6 bases to trimming and J lost 10 bases, with 19 bases between them. The CDR3 loop reads CSAPISRSGEQFF. As DNA, the CDR3 is TGCAGTGCCCCTATTAGCAGGTCTGGGGAGCAGTTCTTC.

This clonotype was picked up a small number of times. CDR3 amino acids: CASSPPASQETQYF. The CDR3 nucleotides are TGTGCCAGCTCACCACCCGCATCCCAGGAGACCCAGTACTTC. The chain carries TRBV18 and TRBJ2-5; unclear D gene. The CDR3 contains 14 residues. Germline values: CDR1 KGHSH, CDR2 LQKENI. Trimming removed 0 bases at V and 5 bases at J, with 10 bases between. Full variable domain (missing parts from reference TRBV18 and TRBJ2-5): NAGVMQNPRHLVRRRGQEARLRCSPMKGHSHVYWYRQLPEEGLKFMVYLQKENIIDESGMPKERFSAEFPKEGPSILRIQQVVRGDSAAYFCASSPPASQETQYFGPGTRLLVL.

This rearrangement joins TRBV4-2 to TRBJ1-6; 10 bases fit TRBD1. Per the germline V gene, CDR1 is LGHNA and CDR2 is YNFKEQ. This CDR3 is 16 amino acids long. V was pared by 1 base and J by 7 bases, with 4 bases of the junction left unmatched. The CDR3 DNA is TGTGCCAGCAGCCAAGTTATGGGACAGGGGAATTCACCCCTCCACTTT. It encodes CASSQVMGQGNSPLHF.

The count of this clonotype is one. The rearrangement uses TRBV29-1 and TRBJ2-3, with TRBD2 matching over 7 bases. Germline V gene sequence: CDR1 SQVTM, CDR2 ANQGSEA. CDR3 length: 14 residues. V lost 4 bases and J lost 6; bases outside the gene matches: 10. The CDR3 DNA is TGCAGCGTTGCGGCCAGCGGGGCTCGGGATACGCAGTATTTT. Encoded protein: CSVAASGARDTQYF.

This clonotype has ten or more counts. The chain couples TRBV7-9 to TRBJ1-2; TRBD1 agrees at 12 bases. Germline trimming cut 5 bases from V and 4 bases from J; bases unmatched to any gene: 5. The CDR3 extends over 15 amino acids. Germline CDR1 is SEHNR and CDR2 is FQNEAQ (reference sequence). CDR3 amino acids: CASSPGTGGIYGYTF. CDR3 nucleotide sequence: TGTGCCAGCAGCCCCGGGACAGGGGGCATCTATGGCTACACCTTC.

The chain employs TRBV6-1 and TRBJ1-5; D remains unclear. V was clipped by 2 bases and J by 5 bases, with 13 bases between them. Germline V gives CDR1 MNHNS, CDR2 SASEGT. This CDR3 has 15 residues. Here the CDR3 reads CASSEFGDTDQPQHF. CDR3 DNA: TGTGCCAGCAGTGAATTCGGAGACACCGATCAGCCCCAGCATTTT.

The chain links TRBV5-1 to TRBJ2-3, with D possibly being TRBD1 (5 bases). This CDR3 contains 14 residues. CDR1 SGHRS and CDR2 YFSETQ come from the germline V gene. Trimming shortened V by 4 bases and J by 7 bases, and 16 bases separated the two germline ends. In DNA, the CDR3 is TGCGCCAGCAGCGCCGAGGCAGGGCCAAATACGCAGTATTTT. Translated: CASSAEAGPNTQYF.

A few counts support this clonotype. The CDR3 nucleotides are TGTGCCAGCAGCTTCGGGTCCGCAGGGGACTACGAGCAGTACTTC. As protein: CASSFGSAGDYEQYF. This chain connects TRBV5-4 to TRBJ2-7; the D gene is possibly TRBD1 (6 bases). The CDR3 sequence is 15 residues long. CDR1 is SGHNT and CDR2 is YYREEE in the germline V gene (reference sequence). Trimming removed 2 bases from V and 3 bases from J, with 15 bases in between.

The CDR3 protein is CASSLAGRSGYTF. CDR3 DNA sequence: TGTGCCAGCAGCTTAGCTGGGCGGAGTGGCTACACCTTC. The chain is built from TRBV7-2 and TRBJ1-2; no firm D call. The CDR3 totals 13 residues. CDR1 SGHTA and CDR2 FQGNSA come from the germline V gene. V was clipped by 0 bases and J by 7 bases, with 9 bases between them.

The CDR3 region has the DNA TGTGCCAGCAGCTTATCGGCCGGGGGTGTAGATACGCAGTATTTT. The encoded protein is CASSLSAGGVDTQYF. The chain links TRBV7-2 to TRBJ2-3; D may be TRBD2 (6 bases). The V end was cut by 2 bases, the J end by 5 bases, with 14 bases between. The CDR3 consists of 15 residues. CDR1 and CDR2 from the germline V gene are SGHTA and FQGNSA. The variable domain in full, completed from reference TRBV7-2 and TRBJ2-3, reads GAGVSQSPSNKVTEKGKDVELRCDPISGHTALYWYRQSLGQGLEFLIYFQGNSAPDKSGLPSDRFSAERTGGSVSTLTIQRTQQEDSAVYLCASSLSAGGVDTQYFGPGTRLTVL.

The DNA for the CDR3 is TGTGCCAGCTCAGCGCCGACAGGGACTAACACTGAAGCTTTCTTT. Translation gives CASSAPTGTNTEAFF. V usage is TRBV18 and J usage is TRBJ1-1; 7 nucleotides agree with TRBD1. Per the germline V gene, CDR1 is KGHSH and CDR2 is LQKENI. The CDR3 spans 15 residues. V trimming: 5 bases; J trimming: 2 bases; junction bases outside the gene matches: 8.

This clonotype was found a few times. This chain links TRBV28 with TRBJ2-7; TRBD1 matches 9 bases. The length of the CDR3 is 14 residues. V was clipped by 4 bases and J by 3 bases; unmatched bases: 4. Germline loops: CDR1 MDHEN, CDR2 SYDVKM. Written as DNA, the CDR3 is TGTGCCAGCAGTTCGACAGGGGGAGGCTACGAGCAGTACTTC. Translation: CASSSTGGGYEQYF.

This clonotype was detected many times. The chain uses TRBV12-3 or TRBV12-4 and TRBJ2-5; D remains unclear. The CDR3 covers 13 residues. Trimming took 6 bases from V and 0 from J, leaving 8 bases between them. CDR3 residues: CASSPANQETQYF. The DNA of the CDR3 is TGTGCCAGCAGCCCCGCCAACCAAGAGACCCAGTACTTC.

The V and J genes are TRBV6-5 and TRBJ1-1; maybe TRBD1 (6 bases). This CDR3 has 14 amino acids. With 6 bases removed from V and 6 bases from J, the gap between germline ends came to 17 bases. Per the germline V gene, CDR1 is MNHEY and CDR2 is SVGAGI. The chain's CDR3 is CASRPEGGRAEAFF. CDR3 bases: TGTGCCAGCAGGCCCGAGGGGGGAAGGGCTGAAGCTTTCTTT.

This rearrangement joins TRBV12-3 or TRBV12-4 to TRBJ1-2; the D is unclear. With 4 bases removed from V and 0 bases from J, the gap between germline ends came to 9 bases. The CDR3 has 14 residues. The CDR3 DNA reads TGTGCCAGCAGTTCTGGCCCCCCTAACTATGGCTACACCTTC. Residues: CASSSGPPNYGYTF.

The chain has TRBV5-1 and TRBJ2-5, with 9 bases aligning to TRBD1. With V trimmed by 1 base and J by 4 bases, 5 bases remained unmatched. Germline CDR1 is SGHRS and CDR2 is YFSETQ. The CDR3 is 15 residues long. The DNA of the CDR3 is TGCGCCAGCAGCTTGACAGGGGGCGTCTCAGAGACCCAGTACTTC. This gives the protein CASSLTGGVSETQYF.

The rearrangement links TRBV7-2 to TRBJ2-5; 12 nucleotides align to TRBD1. V trimming: 5 bases; J trimming: 4 bases; junction bases outside the gene matches: 8. From germline, CDR1 is SGHTA and CDR2 FQGNSA. The CDR3 runs 16 residues. CDR3 in amino acids: CASSPSGTGGVETQYF. Written as DNA, the CDR3 is TGTGCCAGCAGCCCCTCCGGGACAGGGGGCGTAGAGACCCAGTACTTC.

The chain joins TRBV29-1 to TRBJ2-5; D is possibly TRBD2 (6 bases). The V end lost 8 bases, the J end lost 5 bases, and 12 bases lay between the germline ends. CDR1 and CDR2 from the germline V gene are SQVTM and ANQGSEA. The CDR3 is made up of 11 amino acids. CDR3 region: CSPAEGETQYF. DNA of the CDR3: TGCAGCCCCGCGGAGGGTGAGACCCAGTACTTC.

The rearrangement uses TRBV5-1 and TRBJ2-1; TRBD1 is a possible D gene (7 bases). V lost 0 bases and J lost 6, with 13 bases in between. Germline values: CDR1 SGHRS, CDR2 YFSETQ. There are 15 residues in the CDR3. This chain's CDR3 is CASSLGGTVLNEQFF. In DNA, the CDR3 is TGCGCCAGCAGCTTGGGCGGGACAGTGCTCAATGAGCAGTTCTTC. Together with reference TRBV5-1 and TRBJ2-1, the CDR3 gives the full variable domain: KAGVTQTPRYLIKTRGQQVTLSCSPISGHRSVSWYQQTPGQGLQFLFEYFSETQRNKGNFPGRFSGRQFSNSRSEMNVSTLELGDSALYLCASSLGGTVLNEQFFGPGTRLTVL.

The chain couples TRBV3-1 to TRBJ1-1, with TRBD1 as a possible D gene (5 bases). V lost 1 base and J 10 bases, leaving 19 bases between the germline ends. Germline V gene lookup returns CDR1 LGHDT and CDR2 YNNKEL (reference sequence). The CDR3 extends over 15 amino acids. CDR3 nucleotides: TGTGCCAGCAGCCAAGTCGGCCAGGGAGACTTGGTAGCTTTCTTT. This codes for CASSQVGQGDLVAFF.